Each of the 29 T cell receptor beta chains below was sequenced from the same sample in a study of T cells after yellow fever vaccination. TCRdb redid the calling of the 5' RACE reads with MiXCR, one entry per CDR3 protein. The data hold some 240,000 distinct CDR3 sequences, with roughly 3.5% observed a single time. Sequences were derived from PBMCs, sampled 15 days after the yellow fever booster vaccination. These receptors were taken from a man younger than 35 who received the YFV17D yellow fever vaccine.

This clonotype appeared many times. The V and J genes are TRBV5-1 and TRBJ1-1; D gene uncertain. V lost 0 bases and J lost 4, with 13 bases in between. Per germline, CDR1 SGHRS and CDR2 YFSETQ. CDR3 length: 15 amino acids. The CDR3 DNA follows: TGCGCCAGCAGCTTGGCCGGAGGCTGGGCCACTGAAGCTTTCTTT. The encoded protein is CASSLAGGWATEAFF. The full variable domain, rest sourced from reference TRBV5-1 and TRBJ1-1, is KAGVTQTPRYLIKTRGQQVTLSCSPISGHRSVSWYQQTPGQGLQFLFEYFSETQRNKGNFPGRFSGRQFSNSRSEMNVSTLELGDSALYLCASSLAGGWATEAFFGQGTRLTVV.

This clonotype was detected many times. The rearrangement joins TRBV6-5 to TRBJ2-4, with a tentative D call TRBD1 (5 bases). The CDR3 sequence is 16 residues long. CDR1 is MNHEY, CDR2 SVGAGI, per germline. Trimming shortened V by 0 bases and J by 0 bases, and 9 bases separated the two germline ends. CDR3 DNA: TGTGCCAGCAGTTACTCGCGACAGCTAGCCAAAAACATTCAGTACTTC. As protein: CASSYSRQLAKNIQYF.

This clonotype occurred many times. The chain combines TRBV7-6 with TRBJ1-6; D perhaps matches TRBD1 (5 bases). Germline assignment: CDR1 SGHVS and CDR2 FNYEAQ. The CDR3 spans 15 residues. V was pared by 1 base and J by 7 bases, with 11 bases between. This CDR3 is CASSLEIRGNSPLHF. The CDR3 DNA reads as TGTGCCAGCAGCTTAGAAATACGGGGGAATTCACCCCTCCACTTT.

This clonotype was recorded at least ten times. The chain links TRBV7-8 to TRBJ2-1, with D perhaps TRBD2 (6 bases). The CDR3 length is 15 residues. CDR1 is SGHVS, CDR2 FQNEAQ, per germline. Trimming left V 5 bases short and J 0 bases short, with 11 bases between. CDR3 in DNA: TGTGCCAGCAGCCCCTGGGGAGGCTCCTACAATGAGCAGTTCTTC. Translating it yields CASSPWGGSYNEQFF.

There are many counts of this clonotype. This chain connects TRBV4-1 to TRBJ2-5, with 7 bases identical to TRBD1. CDR3 size: 14 residues. V shed 2 bases, J shed 4 bases, and the junction held 4 bases outside the gene matches. Germline assignment: CDR1 MGHRA and CDR2 YSYEKL. The CDR3 sequence is CASSQHRGLETQYF. DNA for the CDR3: TGCGCCAGCAGCCAACACAGGGGTCTAGAGACCCAGTACTTC.

This clonotype has only a few counts. The V gene is TRBV5-1, the J gene TRBJ1-3; TRBD1 matches 7 bases. From germline, CDR1 is SGHRS and CDR2 YFSETQ. V was clipped by 5 bases and J by 0 bases; unmatched bases: 5. The CDR3 has 15 residues. The CDR3 reads CASRPGQISGNTIYF. The CDR3 bases are TGCGCCAGCAGGCCGGGACAGATCTCTGGAAACACCATATATTTT.

This clonotype was counted many times. The J gene is TRBJ2-3, the V gene TRBV7-9; possibly TRBD2 for D (6 bases). CDR3 length: 12 amino acids. Germline V gene sequence: CDR1 SEHNR, CDR2 FQNEAQ (reference sequence). V was shortened by 5 bases and J by 9 bases, with 12 bases between the two germline ends. The DNA for the CDR3 is TGTGCCAGCAGCCGCGGGGAGGTGACGCAGTATTTT. It encodes CASSRGEVTQYF.

The CDR3, as DNA: TGTGCCAGTAGTATCATGGATACGCAGTATTTT. Translated, it gives CASSIMDTQYF. This chain uses TRBV19 with TRBJ2-3; D is uncertain. The CDR3 has 11 residues. Germline V gene data show CDR1 as LNHDA and CDR2 as SQIVND (reference sequence). With 3 bases removed from V and 6 bases from J, the gap between germline ends came to 4 bases.

This clonotype was seen ten or more times. The rearrangement links TRBV6-6 to TRBJ1-2, with D possibly TRBD1 on 5 matching bases. The CDR3 totals 13 residues. Germline assignment: CDR1 MNHNY and CDR2 SVGAGI (reference sequence). With 6 bases removed from V and 8 bases from J, the gap between germline ends came to 16 bases. The CDR3 protein is CASRPGPSQGYTF. The CDR3, as DNA: TGTGCCAGCAGACCGGGACCGTCTCAAGGCTACACCTTC.

This clonotype has more than one count but fewer than ten. The gene calls are TRBV20-1 and TRBJ1-4; no firm D call. V was pared by 0 bases and J by 5 bases, with 10 bases between. The CDR3 loop spans 14 amino acids. Looked up from germline, CDR1 is DFQATT and CDR2 is SNEGSKA (reference sequence). CDR3 nucleotide sequence: TGCAGTGCTAGAGAGGGCAGTACGAATGAAAAACTGTTTTTT. Translating gives CSAREGSTNEKLFF.

The genes are TRBV7-2 and TRBJ2-2, with 8 bases aligning to TRBD2. The CDR3 length is 16 residues. CDR1 SGHTA and CDR2 FQGNSA come from the germline V gene. V shed 6 bases and J 1 base; nucleotides not matched to a gene: 7. The CDR3 is CASRRSGGENTGELFF. DNA of the CDR3: TGTGCCAGCAGACGAAGCGGGGGAGAGAACACCGGGGAGCTGTTTTTT.

This clonotype was counted ten times or more. This chain links TRBV12-3 or TRBV12-4 with TRBJ2-5; D call uncertain. Trimming pared 3 bases from V and 2 bases from J, leaving 7 bases between. The CDR3 runs 13 residues. CDR3 bases: TGTGCCAGCAGTTTGACGGAGCAAGAGACCCAGTACTTC. Translating gives CASSLTEQETQYF.

This clonotype was observed many times. The rearrangement joins TRBV2 to TRBJ2-5; weak D call: TRBD1 (6 bases). Trimming cost V 7 bases and J 5 bases, with 14 bases left between them. CDR1 is SNHLY and CDR2 is FYNNEI in the germline V gene. The CDR3 spans 13 residues. The CDR3 region is CASKRGSGETQYF. In nucleotides, the CDR3 is TGTGCCAGCAAGAGGGGGTCGGGGGAGACCCAGTACTTC.

This clonotype was found many times. The chain is built from TRBV12-3 or TRBV12-4 and TRBJ2-1; weak D call: TRBD1 (6 bases). The CDR3 has 15 amino acids. The V end lost 2 bases, the J end lost 2 bases, and 10 bases lay between the germline ends. The CDR3 nucleotides are TGTGCCAGCAGTTTAATGGGGGCTACCTACAATGAGCAGTTCTTC. Its translation: CASSLMGATYNEQFF.

This clonotype was picked up many times. This sequence joins TRBV5-5 and TRBJ1-5; D unresolved. This CDR3 comprises 14 residues. The germline V gene has CDR1 SGHKS and CDR2 YYEKEE (reference sequence). The germline V and J ends were trimmed by 2 bases and 0 bases, with 6 bases remaining between them. CDR3 sequence reads: CASSFFDSNQPQHF. The CDR3 region has the DNA TGTGCCAGCAGCTTTTTCGATAGCAATCAGCCCCAGCATTTT.

There are many counts of this clonotype. This chain joins TRBV12-3 or TRBV12-4 and TRBJ2-2; the match to TRBD1 covers 7 bases. V gave up 1 base and J gave up 2 bases; unmatched junction bases: 1. The length of the CDR3 is 15 residues. Written as DNA, the CDR3 is TGTGCCAGCAGTTTAGGGGACAGAAACACCGGGGAGCTGTTTTTT. As protein: CASSLGDRNTGELFF.

This clonotype was seen at least ten times. The chain combines TRBV6-5 with TRBJ2-1, with D tentatively TRBD1 (7 bases). Trimming took 6 bases from V and 7 from J, leaving 19 bases between them. The CDR3 totals 15 residues. Germline CDR1 MNHEY, CDR2 SVGAGI. The CDR3 sequence is CASSAAGPGGNEQFF. The CDR3, as DNA: TGTGCCAGCAGCGCCGCGGGGCCAGGGGGTAATGAGCAGTTCTTC.

This clonotype has a count of ten or more. This sequence joins TRBV23-1 and TRBJ2-3; 9 nucleotides agree with TRBD1. TRBV23-1 is an ORF, with its function uncertain. The ends lost 0 bases at V and 0 bases at J; junction bases unmatched: 7. CDR3 length: 18 residues. The CDR3 is CASSQSGDRVGSTDTQYF. As DNA, the CDR3 is TGCGCCAGCAGTCAATCGGGGGACAGGGTGGGTAGCACAGATACGCAGTATTTT.

This clonotype was picked up many times. The rearrangement links TRBV5-1 to TRBJ2-7; no definite D call. The CDR3 runs 14 residues. V lost 0 bases and J lost 5, with 12 bases in between. Germline CDR1 is SGHRS and CDR2 is YFSETQ. The CDR3 sequence: CASSLEAPSNEQYF. DNA for the CDR3: TGCGCCAGCAGCTTGGAGGCTCCTTCAAACGAGCAGTACTTC.

This clonotype was picked up many times. V and J are TRBV9 and TRBJ2-5; 8 bases are shared with TRBD2. Germline CDR1 SGDLS, CDR2 YYNGEE. V gave up 0 bases and J gave up 1 base; unmatched junction bases: 5. This CDR3 is built from 16 residues. The CDR3 spells CASSVGAGAPQETQYF. The CDR3, as DNA: TGTGCCAGCAGCGTAGGAGCGGGGGCCCCCCAAGAGACCCAGTACTTC.

This clonotype was seen a few times. The genes are TRBV7-3 and TRBJ2-3, with 7 bases aligning to TRBD2. Trimming at V came to 2 bases and at J to 5 bases, leaving 7 bases not matched to a gene. CDR1 SGHTA and CDR2 FQGTGA come from the germline V gene. The length of the CDR3 is 15 residues. The CDR3 here is CASSLWGGSGDTQYF. CDR3 sequence (DNA): TGTGCCAGCAGCTTATGGGGGGGGTCCGGAGATACGCAGTATTTT.

This clonotype occurred many times. This chain links TRBV5-5 with TRBJ1-5, with TRBD1 matching over 7 bases. The CDR3 length is 16 residues. The germline V gene has CDR1 SGHKS and CDR2 YYEKEE (reference sequence). The V gene end was trimmed by 4 bases and the J gene end by 0 bases; junction bases not matched to a gene: 7. CDR3 sequence (DNA): TGTGCCAGCAGCCGGACGACAGGGTATAGCAATCAGCCCCAGCATTTT. Translated, it gives CASSRTTGYSNQPQHF.

There are many counts of this clonotype. This sequence joins TRBV4-1 and TRBJ2-5, with D uncertain. Germline-derived CDR1 and CDR2 are MGHRA and YSYEKL. V lost 1 base and J lost 3, with 9 bases in between. The CDR3 runs 14 residues. CDR3 amino acids: CASSQGLGEETQYF. The CDR3 DNA reads as TGCGCCAGCAGCCAAGGTCTTGGAGAAGAGACCCAGTACTTC.

This clonotype has at least ten counts. This sequence joins TRBV2 and TRBJ2-2; 9 bases align to TRBD1. Germline V lookup: CDR1 SNHLY, CDR2 FYNNEI. The CDR3 is made up of 14 amino acids. V shed 3 bases and J 4 bases; nucleotides not matched to a gene: 0. CDR3: CASSEDRGTGELFF. CDR3 nucleotides: TGTGCCAGCAGTGAGGACAGGGGCACCGGGGAGCTGTTTTTT. Complete variable domain (other parts from reference TRBV2 and TRBJ2-2): EPEVTQTPSHQVTQMGQEVILRCVPISNHLYFYWYRQILGQKVEFLVSFYNNEISEKSEIFDDQFSVERPDGSNFTLKIRSTKLEDSAMYFCASSEDRGTGELFFGEGSRLTVL.

This clonotype was counted at least ten times. V gene TRBV7-2 combines with J gene TRBJ1-1, with D hard to call. Trimming removed 1 base at V and 3 bases at J, with 9 bases between. CDR1 and CDR2 from the germline V gene are SGHTA and FQGNSA. The CDR3 is 14 residues long. This chain's CDR3 is CASSLVGRDTEAFF. CDR3 nucleotide sequence: TGTGCCAGCAGCTTAGTTGGGAGGGACACTGAAGCTTTCTTT.

This clonotype was detected many times. The rearrangement links TRBV12-3 or TRBV12-4 to TRBJ1-6; D uncertain. V was shortened by 3 bases and J by 10 bases, with 13 bases between the two germline ends. This CDR3 comprises 14 residues. CDR3: CASSFTSKKSPLHF. CDR3 in DNA: TGTGCCAGCAGTTTTACGTCCAAAAAATCACCCCTCCACTTT.

This clonotype was found many times. The J gene is TRBJ1-3, the V gene TRBV9; D possibly corresponds to TRBD1 (6 bases). V lost 5 bases, J lost 3 bases, and 12 bases lay in between. The CDR3 contains 14 residues. CDR1 and CDR2 (germline): SGDLS, YYNGEE. The CDR3 region is CASSGGGGGNTIYF. CDR3 in DNA: TGTGCCAGCAGTGGGGGCGGTGGTGGAAACACCATATATTTT.

The sample holds many counts of this clonotype. This sequence joins TRBV5-1 and TRBJ2-3, with 7 bases fitting TRBD2. This CDR3 comprises 14 residues. Losses at the gene ends were 7 bases for V and 6 bases for J; bases not matched to a gene: 11. CDR1 is SGHRS, CDR2 YFSETQ, per germline. For the CDR3, the DNA is TGCGCCAGCGGACCGGGACTAAAGGGTGATACGCAGTATTTT. Its protein product is CASGPGLKGDTQYF.

This clonotype was observed many times. V is TRBV4-1 and J is TRBJ2-5; 9 positions agree with TRBD2. Looked up from germline, CDR1 is MGHRA and CDR2 is YSYEKL. With 1 base clipped from V and 2 bases from J, the junction kept 5 bases outside the gene matches. This CDR3 is built from 16 residues. The CDR3 spells CASSQAFAGGQETQYF. DNA for the CDR3: TGCGCCAGCAGCCAAGCCTTCGCGGGGGGGCAAGAGACCCAGTACTTC.